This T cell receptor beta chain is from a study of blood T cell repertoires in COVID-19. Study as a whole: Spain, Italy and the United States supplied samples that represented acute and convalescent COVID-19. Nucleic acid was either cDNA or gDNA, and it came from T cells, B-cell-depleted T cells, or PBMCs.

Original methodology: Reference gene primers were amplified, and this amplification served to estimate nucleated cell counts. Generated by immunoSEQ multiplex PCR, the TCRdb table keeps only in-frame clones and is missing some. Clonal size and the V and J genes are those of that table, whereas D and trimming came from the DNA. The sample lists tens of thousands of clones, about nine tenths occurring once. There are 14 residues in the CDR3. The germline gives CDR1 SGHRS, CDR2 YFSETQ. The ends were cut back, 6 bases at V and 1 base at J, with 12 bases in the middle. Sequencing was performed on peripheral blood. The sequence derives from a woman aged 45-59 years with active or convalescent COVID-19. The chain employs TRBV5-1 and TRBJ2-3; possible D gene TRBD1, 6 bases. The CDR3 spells CASKVGAGTDTQYF. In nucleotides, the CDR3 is TGCGCCAGCAAAGTGGGGGCCGGCACAGATACGCAGTATTTT.